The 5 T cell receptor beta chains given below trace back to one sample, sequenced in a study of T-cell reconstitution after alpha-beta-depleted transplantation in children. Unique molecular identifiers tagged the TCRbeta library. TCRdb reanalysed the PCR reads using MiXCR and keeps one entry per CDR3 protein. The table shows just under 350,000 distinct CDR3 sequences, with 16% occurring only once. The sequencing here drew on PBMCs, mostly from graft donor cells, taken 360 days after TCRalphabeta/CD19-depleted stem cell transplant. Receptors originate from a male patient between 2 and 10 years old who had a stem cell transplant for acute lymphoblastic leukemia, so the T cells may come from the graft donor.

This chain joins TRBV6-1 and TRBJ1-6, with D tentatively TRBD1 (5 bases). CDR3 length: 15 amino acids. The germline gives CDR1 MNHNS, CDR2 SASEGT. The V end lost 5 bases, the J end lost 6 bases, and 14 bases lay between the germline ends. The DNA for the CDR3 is TGTGCCAGCAGTCGCGGGGGGACGTTTAATTCACCCCTCCACTTT. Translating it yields CASSRGGTFNSPLHF.

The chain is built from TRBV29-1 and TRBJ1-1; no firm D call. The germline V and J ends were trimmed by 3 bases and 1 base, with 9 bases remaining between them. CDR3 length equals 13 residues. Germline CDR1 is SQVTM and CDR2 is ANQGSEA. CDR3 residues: CSVDRPGNTEAFF. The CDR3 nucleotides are TGCAGCGTTGATCGGCCGGGGAACACTGAAGCTTTCTTT.

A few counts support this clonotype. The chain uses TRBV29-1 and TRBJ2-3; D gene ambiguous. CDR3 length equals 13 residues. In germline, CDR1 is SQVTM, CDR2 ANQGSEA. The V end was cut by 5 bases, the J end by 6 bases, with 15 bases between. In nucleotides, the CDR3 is TGCAGCGTTTTAGTCTTAGCTCTGGATACGCAGTATTTT. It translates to CSVLVLALDTQYF.

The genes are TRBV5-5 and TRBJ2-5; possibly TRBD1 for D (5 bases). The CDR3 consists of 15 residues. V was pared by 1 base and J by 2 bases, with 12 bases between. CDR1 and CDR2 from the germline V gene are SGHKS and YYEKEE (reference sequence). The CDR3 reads CASSLSSGNQETQYF. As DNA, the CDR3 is TGTGCCAGCAGCTTGTCCTCAGGGAATCAAGAGACCCAGTACTTC.

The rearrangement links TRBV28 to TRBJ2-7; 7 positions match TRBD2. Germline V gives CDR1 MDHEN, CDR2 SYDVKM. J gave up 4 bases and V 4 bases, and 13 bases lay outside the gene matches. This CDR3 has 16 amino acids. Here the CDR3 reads CASSSAGGDGEYEQYF. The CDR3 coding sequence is TGTGCCAGCAGTTCGGCTGGGGGGGACGGAGAATACGAGCAGTACTTC. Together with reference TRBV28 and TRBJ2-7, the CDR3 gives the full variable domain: DVKVTQSSRYLVKRTGEKVFLECVQDMDHENMFWYRQDPGLGLRLIYFSYDVKMKEKGDIPEGYSVSREKKERFSLILESASTNQTSMYLCASSSAGGDGEYEQYFGPGTRLTVT.